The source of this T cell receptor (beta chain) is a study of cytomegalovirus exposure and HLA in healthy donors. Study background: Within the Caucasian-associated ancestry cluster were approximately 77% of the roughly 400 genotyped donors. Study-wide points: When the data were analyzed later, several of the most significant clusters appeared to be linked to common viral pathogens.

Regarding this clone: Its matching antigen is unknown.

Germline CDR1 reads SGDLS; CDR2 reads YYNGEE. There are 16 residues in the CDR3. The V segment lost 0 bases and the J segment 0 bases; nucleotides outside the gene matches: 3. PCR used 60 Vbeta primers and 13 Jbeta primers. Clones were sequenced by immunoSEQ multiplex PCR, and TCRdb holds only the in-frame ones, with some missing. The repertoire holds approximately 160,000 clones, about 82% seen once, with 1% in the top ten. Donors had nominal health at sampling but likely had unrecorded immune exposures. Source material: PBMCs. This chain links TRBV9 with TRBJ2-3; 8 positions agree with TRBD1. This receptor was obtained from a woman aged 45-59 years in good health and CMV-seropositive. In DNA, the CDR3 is TGTGCCAGCAGCGTAGGGCAGGGGGCTAGCACAGATACGCAGTATTTT. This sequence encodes CASSVGQGASTDTQYF.